Following are 20 T cell receptor beta chains from one sample sequenced in a study of blood T cell repertoires in COVID-19 (dated by TCRdb to between 2020 and 2021). Libraries were prepared through the immunoSEQ multiplex PCR assay. Entries here come from immuneACCESS through TCRdb and include only in-frame sequences with V and J called. Some clones fail to appear in such tables; in the studies checked, an unresolved V gene covers under half of the shortfall, and the cause of the remainder is unknown. This sample is represented by a few hundred thousand clones; roughly 88% of them were singletons. Together, the top ten hold roughly 0.87% of the sample. The specimen was peripheral blood. The receptors shown here come from a human donor with COVID-19, enrolled during active disease. The donor label of this sample is uncertain.

Only a few counts were recorded for this clone. V is TRBV30 and J is TRBJ2-2; D is ambiguous. This CDR3 is built from 13 residues. Trimming stripped 5 bases from V and 5 bases from J, with 12 bases between. Germline CDR1 and CDR2: GTSNPN and SVGIG (reference sequence). The CDR3 loop is CAWGSLATGELFF. As DNA, the CDR3 is TGTGCCTGGGGGTCCTTAGCTACCGGGGAGCTGTTTTTT.

This chain joins TRBV28 and TRBJ2-3, with TRBD1 matching over 8 bases. With V trimmed by 6 bases and J by 0 bases, 5 bases remained unmatched. The CDR3 extends over 15 amino acids. Germline values: CDR1 MDHEN, CDR2 SYDVKM. CDR3 sequence: CASRGTGLSTDTQYF. As DNA, the CDR3 is TGTGCCAGCAGAGGGACAGGTCTGAGCACAGATACGCAGTATTTT.

The chain carries TRBV6-5 and TRBJ1-1; a possible D gene is TRBD1 (5 bases). The germline CDR1 and CDR2 sequences are MNHEY and SVGAGI. Trimming stripped 9 bases from V and 1 base from J, with 15 bases between. The CDR3 extends over 14 amino acids. CDR3 loop: CASNLAGGNTEAFF. DNA for the CDR3: TGTGCCAGTAACCTGGCGGGGGGGAACACTGAAGCTTTCTTT.

The chain joins TRBV11-2 to TRBJ2-1, with D perhaps TRBD2 (6 bases). V was shortened by 0 bases and J by 11 bases, with 14 bases between the two germline ends. Germline values: CDR1 SGHAT, CDR2 FQNNGV. This CDR3 has 14 amino acids. The CDR3 nucleotides read TGTGCCAGCAGCTTAGAAAGGGACTCAAAAAAGCAGTTCTTC. The encoded protein is CASSLERDSKKQFF.

The chain links TRBV6-2 or TRBV6-3 to TRBJ2-7; 7 bases are shared with TRBD1. The CDR3 extends over 13 amino acids. After removal of 6 bases from V and 7 bases from J, the junction contained 9 bases not matched to a gene. Per germline, CDR1 MNHEY and CDR2 SVGEGT. CDR3 in amino acids: CASRYTGAREQYF. CDR3 nucleotide sequence: TGTGCCAGCAGGTACACAGGGGCCCGGGAGCAGTACTTC.

This chain connects TRBV18 to TRBJ1-1, with 7 nucleotides matching TRBD1. Germline V gives CDR1 KGHSH, CDR2 LQKENI. Trimming removed 3 bases from V and 7 bases from J; junction bases left unmatched: 11. This CDR3 has 15 residues. The CDR3 sequence is CASSPPGQTISEAFF. In DNA, the CDR3 is TGTGCCAGCTCACCGCCGGGACAGACTATTAGTGAAGCTTTCTTT.

The chain combines TRBV7-9 with TRBJ1-2, with TRBD1 as a possible D gene (6 bases). Trimming shortened V by 2 bases and J by 8 bases, and 9 bases separated the two germline ends. CDR1 SEHNR and CDR2 FQNEAQ come from the germline V gene (reference sequence). The CDR3 covers 12 residues. The CDR3 DNA sequence: TGTGCCAGCAGCTTACCACAGGGAGGCTACACCTTC. This codes for CASSLPQGGYTF.

The chain links TRBV7-9 to TRBJ2-7; D is possibly TRBD2 (5 bases). The CDR3 runs to 15 residues. Germline CDR1 SEHNR, CDR2 FQNEAQ (reference sequence). The germline V and J ends were trimmed by 2 bases and 1 base, with 12 bases remaining between them. CDR3 loop: CASSLLDGISYEQYF. DNA of the CDR3: TGTGCCAGCAGCTTATTAGACGGGATTTCCTACGAGCAGTACTTC.

The J gene is TRBJ1-5, the V gene TRBV2; a weak D match, TRBD1 (5 bases). Germline V gene sequence: CDR1 SNHLY, CDR2 FYNNEI. V was cut by 6 bases and J by 2 bases, with 14 bases left in between. This CDR3 is built from 15 residues. CDR3 amino acids: CASRATVSGNQPQHF. The CDR3 DNA follows: TGTGCCAGCAGAGCGACAGTGTCGGGCAATCAGCCCCAGCATTTT. Looking up the rest from reference TRBV2 and TRBJ1-5 gives the full variable domain: EPEVTQTPSHQVTQMGQEVILRCVPISNHLYFYWYRQILGQKVEFLVSFYNNEISEKSEIFDDQFSVERPDGSNFTLKIRSTKLEDSAMYFCASRATVSGNQPQHFGDGTRLSIL.

J is TRBJ1-1 and V is TRBV19, with D tentatively TRBD1 (5 bases). CDR1 LNHDA and CDR2 SQIVND come from the germline V gene (reference sequence). V lost 4 bases, J lost 4 bases, and 10 bases lay in between. The CDR3 loop spans 13 amino acids. The DNA of the CDR3 is TGTGCCAGTAGTACGCAGGGTGGCACTGAAGCTTTCTTT. As protein: CASSTQGGTEAFF.

The rearrangement uses TRBV7-3 and TRBJ2-1; no clear D gene. The V end lost 0 bases, the J end lost 10 bases, and 10 bases lay between the germline ends. The CDR3 contains 13 residues. Germline CDR1 reads SGHTA; CDR2 reads FQGTGA. In nucleotides, the CDR3 is TGTGCCAGCAGCTTAACGAGTGCAGGCGAGCAGTTCTTC. It is translated as CASSLTSAGEQFF.

This clone has a handful of counts. At the DNA level, this CDR3 is encoded by other sequences in the same sample as well. The rearrangement links TRBV7-9 to TRBJ1-4; 8 nucleotides agree with TRBD1. The CDR3 is made up of 14 amino acids. In germline, CDR1 is SEHNR, CDR2 FQNEAQ (reference sequence). Losses at the gene ends were 3 bases for V and 8 bases for J; bases not matched to a gene: 5. The CDR3 is CASSFGQGREKLFF. Here the CDR3 DNA reads TGTGCCAGCAGCTTTGGACAGGGCCGGGAAAAACTGTTTTTT.

This rearrangement joins TRBV11-2 to TRBJ2-5, with 7 bases lining up with TRBD2. V lost 2 bases to trimming and J lost 4 bases; unmatched junction nucleotides: 19. There are 19 residues in the CDR3. Germline V lookup: CDR1 SGHAT, CDR2 FQNNGV. DNA for the CDR3: TGTGCCAGCAGCTTATACCCACTATTAAGTGCGGGAGCGCGAGAGACCCAGTACTTC. It is translated as CASSLYPLLSAGARETQYF.

The chain joins TRBV6-5 to TRBJ1-5; TRBD1 might be the D (5 bases). Germline V lookup: CDR1 MNHEY, CDR2 SVGAGI. Trimming removed 6 bases at V and 2 bases at J, with 11 bases between. This CDR3 is 14 amino acids long. The CDR3 DNA reads TGTGCCAGCAGCCCCCGGGGGGGCAATCAGCCCCAGCATTTT. Residues: CASSPRGGNQPQHF.

The V gene is TRBV6-5, the J gene TRBJ1-4; the match to TRBD1 covers 10 bases. CDR3 length equals 15 residues. The germline V gene encodes CDR1 MNHEY and CDR2 SVGAGI. V shed 5 bases, J shed 6 bases, and the junction held 6 bases outside the gene matches. The CDR3 reads CASSTGQGGYEKLFF. The CDR3 DNA reads as TGTGCCAGCAGTACCGGACAGGGGGGATATGAAAAACTGTTTTTT.

The V call is TRBV6-1, the J call TRBJ1-2; no firm D call. The CDR3 has 13 residues. V was pared by 2 bases and J by 6 bases, with 10 bases between. Germline CDR1 reads MNHNS; CDR2 reads SASEGT. CDR3 region: CASSELILDGYTF. CDR3 DNA sequence: TGTGCCAGCAGTGAATTAATTTTAGATGGCTACACCTTC.

The rearrangement uses TRBV2 and TRBJ2-3; maybe TRBD2 (5 bases). The V end lost 7 bases, the J end lost 7 bases, and 12 bases lay between the germline ends. Germline CDR1 and CDR2: SNHLY and FYNNEI. The CDR3 consists of 12 residues. The CDR3 nucleotides are TGTGCCAGCAATCTTTACGGGAATACGCAGTATTTT. This sequence encodes CASNLYGNTQYF.

The J gene is TRBJ1-1, the V gene TRBV28; D may be TRBD1 (6 bases). The CDR3 contains 15 residues. Looked up from germline, CDR1 is MDHEN and CDR2 is SYDVKM. With 4 bases removed from V and 5 bases from J, the gap between germline ends came to 17 bases. CDR3 in amino acids: CASSSHSTGKTEAFF. The CDR3 coding sequence is TGTGCCAGCAGTTCCCATTCAACAGGGAAAACTGAAGCTTTCTTT.

The V call is TRBV4-3, the J call TRBJ1-4; 10 bases align to TRBD1. Losses at the gene ends were 0 bases for V and 5 bases for J; bases not matched to a gene: 3. The CDR3 sequence is 16 residues long. Germline values: CDR1 LGHNA, CDR2 YSLEER. This CDR3 reads CASSQEPTGGNEKLFF. The CDR3 DNA sequence: TGCGCCAGCAGCCAAGAACCGACAGGGGGCAATGAAAAACTGTTTTTT.

V and J are TRBV7-2 and TRBJ2-4; D might be TRBD2 (7 bases). V gave up 1 base and J gave up 4 bases, with 14 bases separating them. This CDR3 is built from 16 residues. Germline V gene data show CDR1 as SGHTA and CDR2 as FQGNSA. The CDR3 protein is CASSLVGGGSKNIQYF. The DNA for the CDR3 is TGTGCCAGCAGCTTAGTGGGAGGGGGTTCAAAAAACATTCAGTACTTC.